These T cell receptor beta chains were read from a single sample in a study of control samples from healthy donors and cancer patients. Profiling relied on immunoSEQ multiplex PCR, and the TCRdb table lists in-frame clones only, not all of them. The sample includes 70,000 or so clones, approximately 88% of them seen just once. What was sequenced was PBMCs. The receptors come from a woman between 45 and 60 years old with lung cancer. Both conserved end residues are part of each CDR3. A D gene is named only where the DNA matches it firmly. A clone size is listed for some rows: how often the clone was seen (once, few, many), or a class if it is expanded.

d_call: .; clone_size: few; j_call: TRBJ1-6; cdr3_length: 15; v_call: TRBV9; cdr3_nt: TGTGCCAGCAGCCCCTCATGGAGTTTCGATTCACCCCTCCACTTT; cdr3_aa: CASSPSWSFDSPLHF
d_call: TRBD1; clone_size: .; j_call: TRBJ1-1; cdr3_length: 15; v_call: TRBV2; cdr3_nt: TGTGCCAGCAACGCGGGGACAGGGGCGGCCTCGGGCGCTTTCTTT; cdr3_aa: CASNAGTGAASGAFF
d_call: .; clone_size: .; j_call: TRBJ2-3; cdr3_length: 11; v_call: TRBV10-3; cdr3_nt: TGTGCCATTGGACGGCAAGATACGCAGTATTTT; cdr3_aa: CAIGRQDTQYF
d_call: TRBD1; clone_size: .; j_call: TRBJ1-4; cdr3_length: 13; v_call: TRBV7-2; cdr3_nt: TGTGCCAGCAGCTTCGGACAGGGGGAAAAACTGTTTTTT; cdr3_aa: CASSFGQGEKLFF
d_call: .; clone_size: .; j_call: TRBJ1-2; cdr3_length: 14; v_call: TRBV5-1; cdr3_nt: TGCGCCAGCAATCCCGGGACGGGTAACTATGGCTACACCTTC; cdr3_aa: CASNPGTGNYGYTF
d_call: TRBD2; clone_size: once; j_call: TRBJ2-7; cdr3_length: 15; v_call: TRBV5-4; cdr3_nt: TGTGCCAGCAGCCTGGGACTAGCGGAAAACTACGAGCAGTACTTC; cdr3_aa: CASSLGLAENYEQYF
d_call: .; clone_size: .; j_call: TRBJ1-1; cdr3_length: 17; v_call: TRBV28; cdr3_nt: TGTGCCAGCAGTTTTCCGGGGGCGCTTTGGGAGAACACTGAAGCTTTCTTT; cdr3_aa: CASSFPGALWENTEAFF
d_call: TRBD2; clone_size: .; j_call: TRBJ2-5; cdr3_length: 15; v_call: TRBV7-2; cdr3_nt: TGTGCCAGCAGCTTAGGGCGGGGGGGTCAAGAGACCCAGTACTTC; cdr3_aa: CASSLGRGGQETQYF
d_call: TRBD1; clone_size: .; j_call: TRBJ2-5; cdr3_length: 16; v_call: TRBV5-1; cdr3_nt: TGCGCCAGCAGCTTAGGACAGGGAGGATCAGGAGAGACCCAGTACTTC; cdr3_aa: CASSLGQGGSGETQYF
d_call: .; clone_size: .; j_call: TRBJ1-2; cdr3_length: 16; v_call: TRBV6-6; cdr3_nt: TGTGCCAGCACCGCAGGGCAGCCGTCGTTGGGCTATGGCTACACCTTC; cdr3_aa: CASTAGQPSLGYGYTF
d_call: .; clone_size: .; j_call: TRBJ1-5; cdr3_length: 17; v_call: TRBV28; cdr3_nt: TGTGCCAGCAGTTTATCTAGACAGGTTTATAGCAATCAGCCCCAGCATTTT; cdr3_aa: CASSLSRQVYSNQPQHF
d_call: .; clone_size: .; j_call: TRBJ1-2; cdr3_length: 17; v_call: TRBV30; cdr3_nt: TGTGCCTGGGGGGATATATTAACGGGGTGGAATAACTATGGCTACACCTTC; cdr3_aa: CAWGDILTGWNNYGYTF
d_call: .; clone_size: .; j_call: TRBJ2-2; cdr3_length: 13; v_call: TRBV19; cdr3_nt: TGTGCCAGTAGCATGTGGAGAGCCGGGGAGCTGTTTTTT; cdr3_aa: CASSMWRAGELFF
d_call: TRBD1; clone_size: .; j_call: TRBJ2-1; cdr3_length: 16; v_call: TRBV5-1; cdr3_nt: TGCGCCAGCAGCTTGGCCGGGGGACAGGGGTACAATGAGCAGTTCTTC; cdr3_aa: CASSLAGGQGYNEQFF
d_call: .; clone_size: .; j_call: TRBJ1-2; cdr3_length: 14; v_call: TRBV27; cdr3_nt: TGTGCCAGCAGTTCCCGGACAGCTAACTATGGCTACACCTTC; cdr3_aa: CASSSRTANYGYTF
d_call: TRBD1; clone_size: .; j_call: TRBJ1-4; cdr3_length: 14; v_call: TRBV5-4; cdr3_nt: TGTGCCAGCAGCTTCGGGGGGACAGATGAAAAACTGTTTTTT; cdr3_aa: CASSFGGTDEKLFF
d_call: .; clone_size: .; j_call: TRBJ1-3; cdr3_length: 16; v_call: TRBV28; cdr3_nt: TGTGCCAGCAGTCTCCCAAAAGGACAAGGAGGAAACACCATATATTTT; cdr3_aa: CASSLPKGQGGNTIYF
d_call: .; clone_size: .; j_call: TRBJ2-2; cdr3_length: 17; v_call: TRBV24-1; cdr3_nt: TGTGCCACCAGTGACAACACAGGGAAGAGGCACACCGGGGAGCTGTTTTTT; cdr3_aa: CATSDNTGKRHTGELFF
d_call: .; clone_size: .; j_call: TRBJ2-3; cdr3_length: 15; v_call: TRBV5-1; cdr3_nt: TGCGCCAGCAGAGCATTGTCCGCCACCACAGATACGCAGTATTTT; cdr3_aa: CASRALSATTDTQYF
d_call: .; clone_size: once; j_call: TRBJ2-7; cdr3_length: 17; v_call: TRBV18; cdr3_nt: TGTGCCAGCTCACTGGGAACAGGGATAGCAGGGTCCTACGAGCAGTACTTC; cdr3_aa: CASSLGTGIAGSYEQYF
d_call: .; clone_size: .; j_call: TRBJ2-1; cdr3_length: 15; v_call: TRBV5-8; cdr3_nt: TGTGCCAGCAGCTTTTATGGTCGACCTTACAATGAGCAGTTCTTC; cdr3_aa: CASSFYGRPYNEQFF
d_call: TRBD1; clone_size: .; j_call: TRBJ2-1; cdr3_length: 12; v_call: TRBV11-2; cdr3_nt: TGTGCCAGCAGCCGGGACAGGGGCGAGCAGTTCTTC; cdr3_aa: CASSRDRGEQFF
d_call: TRBD1; clone_size: .; j_call: TRBJ1-2; cdr3_length: 16; v_call: TRBV7-8; cdr3_nt: TGTGCCAGCAGCTCGGACAGGGGAGGAATAAGAAATGGCTACACCTTC; cdr3_aa: CASSSDRGGIRNGYTF
d_call: TRBD1; clone_size: medium-sized; j_call: TRBJ1-1; cdr3_length: 15; v_call: TRBV24-1; cdr3_nt: TGTGCCACCAGGGACTGGGGGGCTCAGGGGGACGAGGCTTTCTTT; cdr3_aa: CATRDWGAQGDEAFF
d_call: .; clone_size: .; j_call: TRBJ2-2; cdr3_length: 16; v_call: TRBV7-8; cdr3_nt: TGTGCCAGCAGCCTCTCCATAGAGGGGGGGGCGCGGGAGCTGTTTTTT; cdr3_aa: CASSLSIEGGARELFF
d_call: .; clone_size: .; j_call: TRBJ2-2; cdr3_length: 12; v_call: TRBV29-1; cdr3_nt: TGCAGCGTTGGGGGTAACACCGGGGAGCTGTTTTTT; cdr3_aa: CSVGGNTGELFF